Below are 10 T cell receptor beta chains sequenced from a single sample in a study of siplizumab effects on memory and regulatory T cells. TCRdb's copy holds only in-frame clones and misses some; the assay was immunoSEQ multiplex PCR. This table has 100,000 or so clones, 93% appearing once. The sequencing input was non-Treg CD4+ T cells sorted from blood. The receptors shown here come from a human donor in good health.

V and J are TRBV5-4 and TRBJ1-1, with D uncertain. Germline CDR1 and CDR2: SGHNT and YYREEE (reference sequence). The CDR3 covers 12 residues. V lost 2 bases and J 4 bases, leaving 6 bases between the germline ends. The CDR3 DNA is TGTGCCAGCAGCTTCAGCGGCACTGAAGCTTTCTTT. Its protein product is CASSFSGTEAFF.

This clone was observed a few times. The V gene is TRBV30, the J gene TRBJ1-1; 7 positions match TRBD1. The CDR3 is 13 residues long. Germline V gene lookup returns CDR1 GTSNPN and CDR2 SVGIG (reference sequence). J lost 5 bases, V lost 1 base, and 4 bases had no gene match. The CDR3 coding sequence is TGTGCCTGGAGTGAACAGGGGAGGACTGAAGCTTTCTTT. It yields the protein CAWSEQGRTEAFF.

The chain joins TRBV7-2 to TRBJ2-5; the D gene is possibly TRBD1 (6 bases). The CDR3 sequence is 15 residues long. Germline V gene sequence: CDR1 SGHTA, CDR2 FQGNSA. Trimming pared 5 bases from V and 5 bases from J, leaving 18 bases between. This CDR3 is CASSPRGGGGETQYF. Written as DNA, the CDR3 is TGTGCCAGCAGCCCACGGGGTGGGGGCGGGGAGACCCAGTACTTC.

V and J are TRBV4-1 and TRBJ2-3; 9 positions match TRBD2. The germline V gene encodes CDR1 MGHRA and CDR2 YSYEKL. With 5 bases clipped from V and 0 bases from J, the junction kept 9 bases outside the gene matches. CDR3 length equals 17 residues. In DNA form, the CDR3 reads TGCGCCAGCAGCGGAGGTCGACTAGCGGTGAGCACAGATACGCAGTATTTT. Amino acids: CASSGGRLAVSTDTQYF.

The chain joins TRBV19 to TRBJ1-1, with no clear D. V was shortened by 8 bases and J by 3 bases, with 7 bases between the two germline ends. CDR3 length: 11 amino acids. Germline-derived CDR1 and CDR2 are LNHDA and SQIVND (reference sequence). The CDR3 nucleotides read TGTGCCAGTCTTTGGTACACTGAAGCTTTCTTT. It codes for CASLWYTEAFF.

The V and J genes are TRBV6-5 and TRBJ1-5; tentative D call: TRBD1 (6 bases). This CDR3 has 15 residues. Looked up from germline, CDR1 is MNHEY and CDR2 is SVGAGI. Trimming removed 4 bases from V and 2 bases from J, with 12 bases in between. The CDR3 sequence: CASSFLSGGNQPQHF. Here the CDR3 DNA reads TGTGCCAGCAGTTTCCTCTCAGGGGGCAATCAGCCCCAGCATTTT.

This clone appeared once. V is TRBV2 and J is TRBJ2-5; tentative D call: TRBD2 (6 bases). CDR1 and CDR2 from the germline V gene are SNHLY and FYNNEI. V lost 8 bases to trimming and J lost 1 base, with 8 bases between them. The CDR3 spans 12 residues. The CDR3 sequence is CASGRLQETQYF. The CDR3 region has the DNA TGTGCCAGCGGGAGGCTCCAAGAGACCCAGTACTTC.

The chain is built from TRBV6-1 and TRBJ2-3; TRBD1 is a possible D gene (5 bases). V gave up 2 bases and J gave up 8 bases, with 11 bases separating them. The CDR3 covers 13 residues. Germline assignment: CDR1 MNHNS and CDR2 SASEGT. The CDR3 region has the DNA TGTGCCAGCAGTGAAATAGGGGCAAGTACGCAGTATTTT. This translates into CASSEIGASTQYF.

The sample holds a few counts of this clone. The rearrangement links TRBV19 to TRBJ1-2, with D hard to call. This CDR3 is built from 12 residues. Germline values: CDR1 LNHDA, CDR2 SQIVND (reference sequence). V was clipped by 8 bases and J by 1 base, with 8 bases between them. The CDR3 bases are TGTGCCAGTCTTAAGGGTAACTATGGCTACACCTTC. Its translation is CASLKGNYGYTF.

The gene calls are TRBV6-5 and TRBJ1-2; TRBD1 is a possible D gene (5 bases). Germline V gene data show CDR1 as MNHEY and CDR2 as SVGAGI. The CDR3 is made up of 14 amino acids. Trimming took 6 bases from V and 8 from J, leaving 19 bases between them. In nucleotides, the CDR3 is TGTGCCAGCAGACCCGGGGGGGGAGAAAAGGGCTACACCTTC. It encodes CASRPGGGEKGYTF.